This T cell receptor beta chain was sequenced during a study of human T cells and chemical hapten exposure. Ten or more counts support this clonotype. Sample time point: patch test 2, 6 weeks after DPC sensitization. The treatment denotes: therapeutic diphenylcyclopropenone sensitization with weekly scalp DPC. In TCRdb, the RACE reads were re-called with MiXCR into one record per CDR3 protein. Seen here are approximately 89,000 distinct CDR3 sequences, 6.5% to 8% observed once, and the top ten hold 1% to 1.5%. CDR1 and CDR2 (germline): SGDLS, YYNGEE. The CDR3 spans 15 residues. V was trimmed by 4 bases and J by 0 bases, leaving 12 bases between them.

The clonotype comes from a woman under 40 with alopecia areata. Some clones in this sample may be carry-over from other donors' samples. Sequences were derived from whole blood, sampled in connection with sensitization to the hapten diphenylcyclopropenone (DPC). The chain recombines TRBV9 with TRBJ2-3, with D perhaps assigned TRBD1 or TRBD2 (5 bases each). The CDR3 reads CASSLGRPSTDTQYF. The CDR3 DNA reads TGTGCCAGCAGCCTGGGACGGCCTAGCACAGATACGCAGTATTTT.